Listed below are T cell receptor beta chains from one sample, sequenced in a study of blood T cell repertoires in COVID-19. Assay: immunoSEQ multiplex PCR; the TCRdb copy retains only in-frame clones and omits some. The sample lists 150,000 to 200,000 clones, around 89% seen once, with under 2% in the top ten. The sequencing sample was made of peripheral blood. The receptors shown here come from a man aged 18 to 35 who had recovered from COVID-19. CDR3s include the opening cysteine and the closing phenylalanine or tryptophan. A D gene is named only where the DNA matches it firmly. Clone size is given for some rows only: seen once, a few or many times, or a class if the clone is expanded.

d_call	clone_size	v_call	j_call	cdr3_aa	cdr3_nt
NA	NA	TRBV5-1	TRBJ1-4	CASSFDRQKLFF	TGCGCCAGCAGCTTTGACAGGCAAAAACTGTTTTTT
NA	NA	TRBV5-1	TRBJ1-1	CASSFRGTGSTEAFF	TGCGCCAGCAGCTTCAGGGGAACAGGGTCCACTGAAGCTTTCTTT
TRBD1	once	TRBV7-2	TRBJ2-6	CASSSLRGRGANVLTF	TGTGCCAGCAGCTCCCTCAGGGGGCGTGGGGCCAACGTCCTGACTTTC
TRBD1	NA	TRBV7-6	TRBJ2-5	CASSLAMPGGSTGTEETQYF	TGTGCCAGCAGCTTAGCTATGCCAGGGGGCTCTACCGGGACTGAAGAGACCCAGTACTTC
TRBD2	NA	TRBV3-1/TRBV3-2	TRBJ2-5	CASSRPRREGETQYF	TGTGCCAGCAGCCGCCCCCGGCGGGAGGGGGAGACCCAGTACTTC
NA	few	TRBV4-2	TRBJ1-6	CASSQDSQESPLHF	TGTGCCAGCAGCCAAGACTCACAGGAATCACCCCTCCACTTT
NA	NA	TRBV12-2	TRBJ1-2	CASRLLRDTLYGYTF	TGTGCAAGTCGCTTGCTCCGGGACACTTTGTATGGCTACACCTTC
NA	NA	TRBV29-1	TRBJ2-7	CSVEGGAGEQYF	TGCAGCGTTGAAGGAGGGGCGGGGGAGCAGTACTTC
TRBD1	NA	TRBV4-3	TRBJ1-2	CASSQDLGGQGDTF	TGCGCCAGCAGCCAAGATTTAGGGGGACAGGGAGACACCTTC
TRBD2	NA	TRBV5-1	TRBJ2-1	CASSLPAGSSYNEQFF	TGCGCCAGCAGCCTCCCAGCGGGGAGCTCCTACAATGAGCAGTTCTTC
NA	once	TRBV5-6	TRBJ1-4	CASSLIRDQNEKLFF	TGTGCCAGCAGCTTGATCAGGGATCAAAATGAAAAACTGTTTTTT
NA	NA	TRBV7-9	TRBJ2-7	CASSAKQGYEQYF	TGTGCCAGCAGCGCGAAGCAGGGTTACGAGCAGTACTTC
TRBD2	NA	TRBV12-5	TRBJ2-2	CASGLPPGEGRTGELFF	TGTGCTAGTGGTTTGCCACCCGGGGAGGGCCGCACCGGGGAGCTGTTTTTT
NA	NA	TRBV9	TRBJ1-1	CASSVWAATFENTEAFF	TGTGCCAGCAGCGTATGGGCAGCCACTTTTGAGAACACTGAAGCTTTCTTT
NA	NA	TRBV7-9	TRBJ2-4	CASSYIAKNIQYF	TGTGCCAGCAGCTACATAGCCAAAAACATTCAGTACTTC
NA	NA	TRBV7-2	TRBJ2-5	CASSPPGETQYF	TGTGCCAGCAGCCCCCCGGGGGAGACCCAGTACTTC
TRBD2	NA	TRBV4-3	TRBJ2-1	CASSQDGRPYNEQFF	TGCGCCAGCAGCCAAGACGGGAGGCCTTACAATGAGCAGTTCTTC
TRBD1	NA	TRBV6-5	TRBJ1-1	CASSIRQGMNTEAFF	TGTGCCAGCAGTATAAGACAGGGGATGAACACTGAAGCTTTCTTT
TRBD1	NA	TRBV19	TRBJ1-1	CASRNPGQGANEAFF	TGTGCCAGTAGAAATCCGGGACAGGGGGCTAATGAAGCTTTCTTT
NA	few	TRBV4-2	TRBJ1-3	CASSQALLTGNTIYF	TGTGCCAGCAGCCAAGCCCTACTGACTGGAAACACCATATATTTT
NA	NA	TRBV12-3/TRBV12-4	TRBJ1-2	CASTPRGYGYTF	TGTGCCAGCACCCCCCGGGGCTATGGCTACACCTTC
TRBD2	NA	TRBV19	TRBJ2-2	CASGVPGTSGGGTGELFF	TGTGCCAGTGGGGTCCCAGGCACTAGCGGGGGGGGCACCGGGGAGCTGTTTTTT
TRBD2	NA	TRBV24-1	TRBJ2-1	CATSDLSGLARGAFF	TGTGCCACCAGTGACCTATCGGGACTAGCTCGAGGGGCGTTCTTC
TRBD2	NA	TRBV16	TRBJ2-1	CASSHPIAGSYNEQFF	TGTGCCAGCAGCCATCCTATAGCGGGCTCCTACAATGAGCAGTTCTTC
TRBD1	NA	TRBV19	TRBJ2-4	CASSPRTGGLDIQYF	TGTGCCAGTAGTCCACGGACAGGGGGCCTTGACATTCAGTACTTC
NA	NA	TRBV19	TRBJ1-2	CASSIRREDGYTF	TGTGCCAGTAGTATTCGGAGAGAGGATGGCTACACCTTC
NA	NA	TRBV6-1	TRBJ2-1	CASSESGAGRNEQFF	TGTGCCAGCAGTGAAAGTGGGGCAGGGAGGAATGAGCAGTTCTTC
TRBD2	NA	TRBV5-6	TRBJ2-1	CASSLTLTSASSYNEQFF	TGTGCCAGCAGCTTGACTCTGACTAGCGCGAGCTCCTACAATGAGCAGTTCTTC
TRBD2	NA	TRBV6-5	TRBJ2-7	CASSSGLTGYEQYF	TGTGCCAGCAGTTCGGGACTAACGGGGTACGAGCAGTACTTC
NA	NA	TRBV15	TRBJ2-5	CATSRTGTHQETQYF	TGTGCCACCAGCAGAACCGGGACACACCAAGAGACCCAGTACTTC
NA	NA	TRBV7-9	TRBJ2-1	CASSPMTVLVEQFF	TGTGCCAGCAGCCCCATGACTGTCCTAGTTGAGCAGTTCTTC
NA	NA	TRBV4-3	TRBJ2-4	CASSPTSGLASVAKNIQYF	TGCGCCAGCAGCCCCACGTCAGGCCTGGCCTCCGTTGCCAAAAACATTCAGTACTTC
TRBD2	NA	TRBV7-2	TRBJ2-7	CASSTGLAGTYEQYF	TGTGCCAGCAGTACCGGACTAGCGGGGACCTACGAGCAGTACTTC
NA	NA	TRBV5-5	TRBJ2-2	CASSFPLDSRPGELFF	TGTGCCAGCAGCTTCCCATTAGACAGTCGTCCCGGGGAGCTGTTTTTT
NA	NA	TRBV6-2/TRBV6-3	TRBJ1-1	CASSYSGGGDTEAFF	TGTGCCAGCAGTTACTCCGGGGGTGGGGACACTGAAGCTTTCTTT
TRBD1	NA	TRBV7-6	TRBJ1-6	CASSRTGANSPLHF	TGTGCCAGCAGTCGTACAGGGGCTAATTCACCCCTCCACTTT
TRBD1	once	TRBV19	TRBJ2-1	CASSRGDRGSYNEQFF	TGTGCCAGTAGTCGTGGCGACAGGGGCTCCTACAATGAGCAGTTCTTC
TRBD2	NA	TRBV3-1/TRBV3-2	TRBJ2-1	CASSQEGRMWAGVRYNEQFF	TGTGCCAGCAGCCAAGAAGGCCGCATGTGGGCGGGAGTTAGGTACAATGAGCAGTTCTTC
TRBD1	NA	TRBV30	TRBJ1-2	CAWSRGQGANTF	TGTGCCTGGAGCCGAGGACAGGGGGCAAACACCTTC
TRBD1	NA	TRBV7-8	TRBJ1-2	CASSLKRLQGMTNYGYTF	TGTGCCAGCAGCTTAAAGAGGCTACAGGGGATGACTAACTATGGCTACACCTTC
TRBD2	NA	TRBV3-1/TRBV3-2	TRBJ2-1	CASSPHRPSGLLVIGSNEQFF	TGTGCCAGCAGCCCGCACCGGCCTAGCGGGCTCCTCGTAATAGGTTCCAATGAGCAGTTCTTC
TRBD2	NA	TRBV13	TRBJ2-5	CASSYAGTSGRLGETQYF	TGTGCCAGCAGCTACGCCGGGACTAGCGGGAGACTAGGAGAGACCCAGTACTTC
TRBD2	once	TRBV5-1	TRBJ2-3	CASSSTSGIPSSTDTQYF	TGCGCCAGCAGCTCCACTAGCGGGATACCCTCTAGCACAGATACGCAGTATTTT
NA	NA	TRBV2	TRBJ2-7	CASNREVYEQYF	TGTGCCAGCAACAGGGAAGTCTACGAGCAGTACTTC
NA	NA	TRBV5-4	TRBJ1-3	CASSLGSAGNTIYF	TGTGCCAGCAGCTTGGGTTCAGCTGGAAACACCATATATTTT
NA	NA	TRBV6-5	TRBJ2-1	CASSPVTASYNEQFF	TGTGCCAGCAGCCCCGTGACAGCCTCCTACAATGAGCAGTTCTTC
NA	NA	TRBV5-1	TRBJ1-1	CASSYRENTEAFF	TGCGCCAGCAGCTACCGGGAGAACACTGAAGCTTTCTTT
TRBD1	NA	TRBV5-8	TRBJ1-2	CASSLEGGGNYGYTF	TGTGCCAGCAGCTTGGAAGGGGGCGGTAACTATGGCTACACCTTC
TRBD1	NA	TRBV6-2/TRBV6-3	TRBJ1-5	CASSAGGLDQPQHF	TGTGCCAGCAGTGCAGGGGGCCTCGATCAGCCCCAGCATTTT
NA	NA	TRBV13	TRBJ2-1	CASSSAGSGRWDEQFF	TGTGCCAGCAGTTCAGCGGGCAGCGGTCGGTGGGATGAGCAGTTCTTC
NA	NA	TRBV5-4	TRBJ2-2	CASSLGRGSGELFF	TGTGCCAGCAGCTTGGGGCGGGGTTCCGGGGAGCTGTTTTTT